The 18 T cell receptor beta chains below all came from one sample that was sequenced in a study of blood T cell repertoires in COVID-19. TCRdb keeps only in-frame clones here, not all; method: immunoSEQ multiplex PCR. This repertoire shows about 41,000 clones, 70% to 90% found once; its top ten account for roughly 4.5%. Sequenced input: peripheral blood. These receptors all come from a man aged 55 to 69 with acute or convalescent COVID-19.

This chain joins TRBV11-2 and TRBJ1-3; D gene ambiguous. This CDR3 spans 15 amino acids. Germline V CDR1 and CDR2: SGHAT, FQNNGV. Trimming removed 5 bases from V and 0 bases from J, with 11 bases in between. CDR3 protein: CASSIFESSGNTIYF. CDR3 DNA: TGTGCCAGCAGCATATTTGAGAGCTCTGGAAACACCATATATTTT.

The chain employs TRBV4-3 and TRBJ2-3; 9 bases map to TRBD2. This CDR3 comprises 15 residues. The germline gives CDR1 LGHNA, CDR2 YSLEER. With V trimmed by 3 bases and J by 3 bases, 4 bases remained unmatched. CDR3 sequence: CASSQGLADTDTQYF. CDR3 in DNA: TGCGCCAGCAGCCAGGGACTAGCCGATACAGATACGCAGTATTTT.

In this sample, this clone turned up once. The rearrangement links TRBV30 to TRBJ1-1; possible D gene TRBD1, 6 bases. V lost 3 bases to trimming and J lost 4 bases, with 18 bases between them. The CDR3 is 15 amino acids. The germline V gene encodes CDR1 GTSNPN and CDR2 SVGIG (reference sequence). The CDR3 loop reads CAWRAGQGLFTEAFF. The CDR3 coding sequence is TGTGCCTGGAGAGCGGGACAAGGGCTTTTCACTGAAGCTTTCTTT.

The gene calls are TRBV10-2 and TRBJ1-1, with a weak D call TRBD1 (6 bases). CDR1 is WSHSY and CDR2 is SAAADI in the germline V gene. The V gene lost 3 bases and the J gene lost 0 bases, with 8 bases spanning the gap. This CDR3 is 14 amino acids long. The CDR3 here is CASSEGGLNTEAFF. CDR3 DNA sequence: TGCGCCAGCAGTGAAGGGGGTTTGAACACTGAAGCTTTCTTT.

J is TRBJ2-6 and V is TRBV18; TRBD2 aligns across 10 bases. Germline V lookup: CDR1 KGHSH, CDR2 LQKENI. The CDR3 contains 18 residues. J was trimmed by 0 bases and V by 4 bases; bases with no gene match: 6. CDR3 bases: TGTGCCAGCTCACGACTTCTAGCGGGGGCCTCTGGGGCCAACGTCCTGACTTTC. It encodes CASSRLLAGASGANVLTF.

The chain combines TRBV19 with TRBJ2-2; 8 nucleotides match TRBD1. The CDR3 is 14 residues long. With 5 bases clipped from V and 4 bases from J, the junction kept 3 bases outside the gene matches. Germline CDR1 LNHDA, CDR2 SQIVND (reference sequence). CDR3 residues: CASSLTGGTGELFF. The CDR3 coding sequence is TGTGCCAGTAGTCTTACAGGGGGCACCGGGGAGCTGTTTTTT.

The V call is TRBV9, the J call TRBJ2-7; 7 bases are a match to TRBD2. J lost 1 base, V lost 0 bases, and 4 bases had no gene match. This CDR3 has 15 residues. Per the germline V gene, CDR1 is SGDLS and CDR2 is YYNGEE. CDR3 sequence reads: CASSVDSSGSYEQYF. The CDR3 nucleotides are TGTGCCAGCAGCGTAGATTCTAGCGGATCCTACGAGCAGTACTTC.

The CDR3 here is CASSFFRTSGGNEQFF. The CDR3 bases are TGTGCCAGCAGTTTCTTCAGGACTAGCGGGGGAAATGAGCAGTTCTTC. V usage is TRBV6-5 and J usage is TRBJ2-1; 13 bases line up with TRBD2. J gave up 7 bases and V 4 bases, and 7 bases lay outside the gene matches. This CDR3 region has 16 residues. Germline assignment: CDR1 MNHEY and CDR2 SVGAGI.

V is TRBV6-6 and J is TRBJ2-4, with 12 bases that match TRBD2. Germline V gene sequence: CDR1 MNHNY, CDR2 SVGAGI (reference sequence). The CDR3 loop spans 16 amino acids. V dropped 5 bases and J dropped 3; count of bases not matched to a gene: 5. The CDR3 loop is CASSTSGGQNKNIQYF. Here the CDR3 DNA reads TGTGCCAGCAGTACTAGCGGGGGGCAAAACAAAAACATTCAGTACTTC.

The rearrangement links TRBV5-4 to TRBJ2-5; 11 bases line up with TRBD2. The germline gives CDR1 SGHNT, CDR2 YYREEE (reference sequence). CDR3 size: 19 residues. With 4 bases clipped from V and 4 bases from J, the junction kept 18 bases outside the gene matches. The CDR3 bases are TGTGCCAGCAGCCAATTACTAGCGGGGGACGCCGCTGTACGAGAGACCCAGTACTTC. Amino acids: CASSQLLAGDAAVRETQYF. The full variable domain, its missing parts supplied by reference TRBV5-4 and TRBJ2-5, is ETGVTQSPTHLIKTRGQQVTLRCSSQSGHNTVSWYQQALGQGPQFIFQYYREEENGRGNFPPRFSGLQFPNYSSELNVNALELDDSALYLCASSQLLAGDAAVRETQYFGPGTRLLVL.

This clone was counted once. This chain connects TRBV4-3 to TRBJ2-5, with 9 nucleotides matching TRBD1. The CDR3 covers 17 residues. Germline loops: CDR1 LGHNA, CDR2 YSLEER. Losses at the gene ends were 1 base for V and 1 base for J; bases not matched to a gene: 7. CDR3 in amino acids: CASSQGGTGIFQETQYF. For the CDR3, the DNA is TGCGCCAGCAGCCAAGGGGGGACAGGGATTTTCCAAGAGACCCAGTACTTC.

The genes are TRBV30 and TRBJ1-5; the match to TRBD1 covers 8 bases. V shed 0 bases, J shed 0 bases, and the junction held 7 bases outside the gene matches. This CDR3 is built from 17 residues. Germline lookup yields CDR1 GTSNPN and CDR2 SVGIG (reference sequence). CDR3 sequence reads: CAWSVSFGQGSNQPQHF. The CDR3 coding sequence is TGTGCCTGGAGTGTGAGTTTTGGACAGGGTAGCAATCAGCCCCAGCATTTT.

A single count supports this clone. CDR3 loop: CASSFTDSINTEAFF. CDR3 DNA sequence: TGTGCCAGCAGCTTTACGGACAGTATAAACACTGAAGCTTTCTTT. The rearrangement uses TRBV7-9 and TRBJ1-1, with D maybe TRBD1 (6 bases). V lost 3 bases to trimming and J lost 2 bases, with 13 bases between them. Germline assignment: CDR1 SEHNR and CDR2 FQNEAQ (reference sequence). The CDR3 loop spans 15 amino acids.

About this clone: The junction departs from germline at one end; a sequencing error may be responsible. The chain is built from TRBV30 and TRBJ1-4; possible D gene TRBD1, 6 bases. From germline, CDR1 is GTSNPN and CDR2 SVGIG (reference sequence). The CDR3 length is 13 residues. CDR3 protein: CAWSVADSGVRSF. CDR3 nucleotide sequence: TGTGCCTGGAGTGTCGCGGACAGCGGGGTACGAAGTTTT.

V gene TRBV6-5 combines with J gene TRBJ1-1; D unclear. Deletions cut 8 bases from V and 0 bases from J, with 13 bases between. Germline V lookup: CDR1 MNHEY, CDR2 SVGAGI. This CDR3 is 14 amino acids long. In DNA, the CDR3 is TGTGCCAGCCGAGATTCCATTTTGAACACTGAAGCTTTCTTT. Translation: CASRDSILNTEAFF.

This clone was found once. The CDR3, as DNA: TGTGCCAGCAGCTCCGGGGGGGCGGAAGAGACCCAGTACTTC. Encoded protein: CASSSGGAEETQYF. The chain links TRBV7-2 to TRBJ2-5, with TRBD2 identical over 8 bases. V lost 4 bases, J lost 3 bases, and 4 bases stayed unmatched. Germline V gene sequence: CDR1 SGHTA, CDR2 FQGNSA. This CDR3 comprises 14 residues.

This sequence joins TRBV5-1 and TRBJ2-2; 10 bases line up with TRBD2. The CDR3 consists of 15 residues. Trimming at V came to 0 bases and at J to 6 bases, leaving 2 bases not matched to a gene. The germline gives CDR1 SGHRS, CDR2 YFSETQ. The DNA of the CDR3 is TGCGCCAGCAGCTTGGTTGGGACTAGCGCCGGGGAGCTGTTTTTT. Its protein is CASSLVGTSAGELFF.

The sample holds one count of this clone. The chain uses TRBV3-1 (or the pseudogene TRBV3-2) and TRBJ2-5; 9 bases line up with TRBD2. The V gene end was trimmed by 1 base and the J gene end by 2 bases; junction bases not matched to a gene: 5. Germline V gene lookup returns CDR1 LGHDT and CDR2 YNNKEL (reference sequence). The CDR3 contains 16 residues. CDR3 nucleotide sequence: TGTGCCAGCAGCCAAGTTTGGCTAGCGGGGCAAGAGACCCAGTACTTC. Translated, it gives CASSQVWLAGQETQYF.